This T cell receptor (beta chain) is drawn from a study of blood T cell repertoires in COVID-19. The CDR3 is 13 residues long. Trimming took 9 bases from V and 0 from J, leaving 11 bases between them. Germline V gene data show CDR1 as SNHLY and CDR2 as FYNNEI. Donors were grouped by their self-reported clinical history. This clone is a singleton in its sample. In the original workflow: Estimation of nucleated cell counts was performed using reference gene primer amplification. The table came from immunoSEQ multiplex PCR; TCRdb's copy has only in-frame clones and leaves some out. V and J calls and clone size are as listed in that table; D and trimming were resolved from the DNA. The table includes some 490,000 clones, 88% detected once.

This TCR came from a woman aged 60-70 years who had recovered from COVID-19. The chain couples TRBV2 to TRBJ1-1; possible D gene TRBD1, 5 bases. Sequencing was performed on PBMCs or T cells enriched from blood (not recorded which). For the CDR3, the DNA is TGTGCCAGAAGGACAACTATGAACACTGAAGCTTTCTTT. Protein: CARRTTMNTEAFF.